Each of the 9 T cell receptor beta chains below was sequenced from the same sample in a study of blood T cells in healthy people across ages. Sample-barcoded 5' priming and a J-beta primer mix drove a second PCR of 7 to 11 cycles. TCRdb ran MiXCR on the 5' RACE reads and lists one entry per CDR3 protein. This repertoire shows more than 500,000 distinct CDR3 sequences, about 29% found once; its top ten account for approximately 3.7%. The sample was also reused in another study, on T cells of mothers and their children.

The material sequenced was blood. These receptors were taken from a boy aged 2-9 years in good health.

V and J are TRBV24-1 and TRBJ1-2; D possibly corresponds to TRBD1 (6 bases). V lost 5 bases and J lost 8, with 20 bases in between. The CDR3 contains 15 residues. Germline CDR1 and CDR2: KGHDR and SFDVKD. CDR3 sequence (DNA): TGTGCCACCAGTGGTTCCGGGACAAATTTTCGGGGCTACACCTTC. Protein sequence: CATSGSGTNFRGYTF.

The CDR3 DNA sequence: TGTGCCAGCAGCATAGTAATACAGGGGGGCCAAGAGACCCAGTACTTC. Its protein product is CASSIVIQGGQETQYF. The chain employs TRBV21-1 and TRBJ2-5; TRBD1 is the table's D call, not checked against the DNA. TRBV21-1 is flagged as a pseudogene. The CDR3 spans 16 residues.

This clonotype has a handful of counts. This chain connects TRBV15 to TRBJ2-1; D is tentatively TRBD1 or TRBD2 (6 bases each). The CDR3 is made up of 16 amino acids. Germline V gene lookup returns CDR1 LNHNV and CDR2 YYDKDF (reference sequence). V lost 1 base to trimming and J lost 0 bases, with 10 bases between them. This chain's CDR3 is CATSRGGGGSYNEQFF. The CDR3 DNA sequence: TGTGCCACCAGCAGAGGAGGAGGGGGCTCCTACAATGAGCAGTTCTTC.

The chain combines TRBV29-1 with TRBJ2-7, with 10 nucleotides matching TRBD1. Germline CDR1 SQVTM, CDR2 ANQGSEA. Trimming at V came to 2 bases and at J to 6 bases, leaving 1 base not matched to a gene. CDR3 length: 12 amino acids. The CDR3 nucleotides read TGCAGCGTTGAATGGACAGGGGGCGAGCAGTACTTC. Amino acid sequence: CSVEWTGGEQYF.

Remarks on this clonotype: It may be a read error: a sequence one base away is much more abundant. The chain joins TRBV5-1 to TRBJ2-1; a possible D gene is TRBD2 (5 bases). This CDR3 region has 16 residues. V was pared by 0 bases and J by 8 bases, with 18 bases between. From germline, CDR1 is SGHRS and CDR2 YFSETQ. CDR3 sequence reads: CASSLGASRTGDEQFF. The CDR3 DNA follows: TGCGCCAGCAGCTTGGGGGCTAGCAGGACCGGAGATGAGCAGTTCTTC.

This clonotype was picked up a small number of times. One junction end does not reproduce the germline sequence, and a read error may be involved. The CDR3 sequence is CASSPAPGDGYTF. CDR3 sequence (DNA): TGCGCCAGCAGCCCGGCACCAGGGGATGGCTACACCTTC. This rearrangement joins TRBV5-6 to TRBJ1-2; D is possibly TRBD1 (6 bases). The CDR3 length is 13 residues. Per germline, CDR1 SGHDT and CDR2 YYEEEE.

This clonotype was counted only a few times. The rearrangement joins TRBV2 to TRBJ2-5; possibly TRBD2 for D (5 bases). Trimming removed 10 bases from V and 4 bases from J, with 16 bases in between. Germline assignment: CDR1 SNHLY and CDR2 FYNNEI. The CDR3 spans 13 residues. The CDR3 spells CATQLVVGETQYF. The CDR3 DNA is TGTGCCACTCAACTAGTCGTCGGAGAGACCCAGTACTTC.

This clonotype showed up just a few times. The chain couples TRBV20-1 to TRBJ1-2, with a tentative D call TRBD1 (6 bases). Trimming took 3 bases from V and 7 from J, leaving 12 bases between them. CDR3 length: 12 residues. The germline CDR1 and CDR2 sequences are DFQATT and SNEGSKA (reference sequence). The CDR3 nucleotides read TGCAGTGCTAGGGCAGGGGAGTTTGGCTACACCTTC. Its translation is CSARAGEFGYTF.

This clonotype was seen more than once but under ten times. Sequence at one end of the junction differs from germline and may be a read error. The CDR3 is CASSGLGGANYGNTF. DNA for the CDR3: TGTGCCAGCAGCGGTCTCGGGGGGGCCAACTATGGCAACACCTTC. The chain is built from TRBV9 and TRBJ1-2; tentatively, D is TRBD1 (6 bases). The CDR3 has 15 residues. The germline gives CDR1 SGDLS, CDR2 YYNGEE.